This T cell receptor (beta chain) is from a study of shared clonotypes between healthy human individuals. In germline, CDR1 is ENHRY, CDR2 SYGVKD. Trimming pared 0 bases from V and 4 bases from J, leaving 8 bases between. The CDR3 sequence is 14 residues long. Using immunoSEQ multiplex PCR, the repertoire was profiled, and TCRdb retains in-frame clones only, with some absent. The sample yields under 350,000 clones, around 86% seen once. The TCR sequence derives from a man between 18 and 35 years old in good health. The rearrangement uses TRBV10-3 and TRBJ2-3, with D tentatively TRBD2 (5 bases). Sequencing was carried out using memory CD8+ T cells sorted from blood. The subset was: CD45RO+ cells pooled with CCR7-negative TemRA cells. CDR3 loop: CAISESRVPDTQYF. For the CDR3, the DNA is TGTGCCATCAGTGAGTCGAGGGTCCCAGATACGCAGTATTTT.